This entry is about one T cell receptor (beta chain). In this sample, this clonotype turned up a few times. It has no known antigen specificity. No clone much larger than this one lies a single base away; base qualities are absent. Every donor in the study was a healthy Caucasian. The twin cohort consisted of three pairs of female monozygotic twins, all aged 18 to 29 years. Miltenyi CD45RO+ enrichment and human naive T-cell isolation kits were used to isolate memory (CD45RO+) and naive T cells from PBMC. Counted from cysteine to phenylalanine, this CDR3 has 16 amino acids. Only the CDR3 portion is preserved as DNA: 48 bases, with reading frame beginning at the first base. V trim: 6 bases; J trim: 1 base; unmatched bases: 8. The germline V gene specifies SQVTM as CDR1 and ANQGSEA as CDR2. These data belong to a study of identical twins (TCRdb year 2016). Notes on the research overall: To test whether fetal clonotypes persist, the study used deep sequencing on TCR alpha and beta repertoires from monozygotic twins, unrelated adults of various ages, and cord blood. To rule out contamination, replicate twin experiments were performed at different times with different library preparation protocols. The full study reports these points: Compared with coincidental sharing between unrelated individuals, out-of-frame TCR alpha sequences shared between twins showed an excess of sequences with low generation probability. Because the same donors could not be followed over many years, the conclusions depended on cross-sectional statistical analysis. In monozygotic twins, out-of-frame TCR alpha sharing was systematically underestimated by recombination models, although the models agreed with sharing between unrelated individuals. Fewer insertions were carried by abundant cord blood beta clonotypes; a weaker similar trend was observed in young adult naive repertoires, while no such trend was observed in memory repertoires. The excess sharing between twins in beta out-of-frame sequences was weaker because fewer shared sequences reduced the signal-to-noise ratio. Zero-insertion analyses could be partly confounded by invariant T cells such as MAIT and iNKT, although diverse VJ usage argued against such confounding for most clonotypes.

Libraries were prepared through 5' RACE. For sequencing, an Illumina HiSeq 2000 was employed. A universal primer binding site was added through template switching, and the final cDNA carried a unique molecular identifier so that TCR cDNA molecules could be counted accurately. Specific primers in the conserved constant-segment region were used to synthesize first-strand cDNA for TCR alpha and beta chains. To control for contamination, every cDNA library carried two barcodes: a SMART-Mk sample barcode plus Illumina barcodes. Two successive PCR steps introduced TruSeq adapter sequences along with Illumina sample barcodes. The TCR alpha and beta cDNA libraries were sequenced on the Illumina HiSeq platform using custom primers. In the authors' own workflow: MiGEC was used to process raw reads and extract unique molecular identifiers, and MiXCR was used to find CDR3 positions. For each individual, recombination models were inferred using an EM algorithm with the repgenHMM and IGoR tools. The tcR package in R was used for shared clonotype analysis, with sharing normalized by the product of cloneset sizes. Out-of-frame nonproductive sequences were analyzed to study raw recombination free of thymic and clonal selection effects. TCRdb took the public reads, trimmed them with fastp at Q25, ran MiXCR for clone calling and kept in-frame beta chains. Merged by CDR3 protein, the rows form single entries marked with the most common genes and DNA. The V and J calls, along with clone size, are taken from TCRdb and not from the paper's own processing. In all, the sample holds 200,000 to 250,000 distinct CDR3 sequences, and about 13% of those were seen once. The ten most abundant clones make up about 4.1% of the sample.

This same sample was also part of a study on yellow fever vaccine responses in identical twins. Per that second paper: According to the authors, in identical twins the way T cells responded to vaccination appeared partly convergent and partly personalized. In identical twins, the study followed T cell clones that responded to the vaccine with precision.

This sequence originates from a woman under 30 in good health. The chain couples TRBV29-1 to TRBJ2-7; 14 central bases correspond to TRBD2. The sequenced sample was memory (CD45RO+) T cells sorted from blood. Per the publication, the cell subset or site label means: CD45RO+ enriched T cells. The DNA reads as follows: TGCAGCGTGGGGGGACTAGCGGGAGAAAGGTCCTACGAGCAGTACTTC. Its coded protein is CSVGGLAGERSYEQYF.